What follows is one TCR beta chain and its context. Profiled with immunoSEQ multiplex PCR; TCRdb holds only in-frame clones, not every one. Here the sample spans roughly 82,000 clones, 82% being singletons. Germline loops: CDR1 SGHRS, CDR2 YFSETQ. The CDR3 runs 14 residues. Deletions cut 7 bases from V and 7 bases from J, with 18 bases between. The data derive from a study of blood T cell repertoires in COVID-19. This TCR came from a man in his 60s with acute or convalescent COVID-19. Sequencing input: peripheral blood. The V gene is TRBV5-1, the J gene TRBJ1-3; D not resolved. The CDR3, as DNA: TGCGCCAGCCGGAGCGGCCAAACGAGTAACACCATATATTTT. Translating gives CASRSGQTSNTIYF.